One T cell receptor (beta chain) is described in this entry. These data belong to a study of blood T cell repertoires in COVID-19. Study-wide context: Acute-phase and convalescent COVID-19 samples originated in the United States, Italy and Spain. T cells, B-cell-depleted T cells, or PBMCs provided the cDNA or gDNA that served as material.

This CDR3 is 12 amino acids long. Germline CDR1 SQVTM, CDR2 ANQGSEA. J gave up 12 bases and V 3 bases, and 10 bases lay outside the gene matches. The protocol was immunoSEQ multiplex PCR, while the TCRdb copy is restricted to in-frame clones and leaves out a portion. This table has 50,000 to 70,000 clones, around 79% appearing once. The sequence derives from a man between 60 and 75 years old with acute or convalescent COVID-19. Sequencing was carried out using peripheral blood. The chain has TRBV29-1 and TRBJ1-1, with 7 bases lining up with TRBD1. CDR3: CSVEGQSSKTFF. The CDR3 DNA reads as TGCAGCGTTGAGGGACAGTCGTCCAAAACTTTCTTT.